This is a list of T cell receptor beta chains from one sample in a study of early T cells in non-severe SARS-CoV-2 infection. One entry per CDR3 protein, called by TCRdb with MiXCR from the 5' RACE reads. The table has about 46,000 distinct CDR3 sequences, over 5% seen once. The sequencing used whole blood, collected at baseline. Every receptor here comes from an adult who was a healthcare worker with PCR-confirmed SARS-CoV-2 infection or an uninfected control (not recorded which). Each CDR3 is given with its conserved first and last residue. The D gene is left open where the match is weak. Some rows mark clone size as missing; the rest say once, few, many or name a class of expanded clone.

J | V | size | D | DNA | CDR3
TRBJ2-1 | TRBV6-4 | many | TRBD1 | TGTGCCAGCAGTGAAGGGACAGACAATAATGAGCAGTTCTTC | CASSEGTDNNEQFF
TRBJ1-1 | TRBV20-1 | many | . | TGCAGTGCTAGAGATATAGTAAGGGACACTGAAGCTTTCTTT | CSARDIVRDTEAFF
TRBJ2-6 | TRBV2 | many | . | TGTGCCAGCAGTTTTGGCCGCGACGGGGCCAACGTCCTGACTTTC | CASSFGRDGANVLTF
TRBJ2-7 | TRBV28 | many | . | TGTGCCAGCAGTTTAGGCGTGGGGGAGCAGTACTTC | CASSLGVGEQYF
TRBJ2-7 | TRBV7-2 | . | TRBD2 | TGTGCCAGCAGTCGCGAGCGGGAATCCGTCGAGCAGTACTTC | CASSRERESVEQYF
TRBJ2-1 | TRBV7-9 | many | TRBD2 | TGTGCCAGCCTTCTAGCGGGGGCCAATGAGCAGTTCTTC | CASLLAGANEQFF
TRBJ1-1 | TRBV11-2 | many | TRBD1 | TGTGCCAGCAGGGAACGGACAGGGAACACTGAAGCTTTCTTT | CASRERTGNTEAFF
TRBJ1-2 | TRBV18 | many | TRBD1 | TGTGCCAGCTCCGAAGGACAGGCAAACTATGGCTACACCTTC | CASSEGQANYGYTF
TRBJ2-2 | TRBV29-1 | many | TRBD1 | TGCAGCGTTGAAGACCCCCTCCAGGGGGCTAGCGGGGAGCTGTTTTTT | CSVEDPLQGASGELFF
TRBJ1-3 | TRBV29-1 | many | . | TGCAGCGTTGGATCCAGGACTGGAAACACCATATATTTT | CSVGSRTGNTIYF
TRBJ1-2 | TRBV6-1 | many | . | . | CASILGSGNRYGYTF
TRBJ1-5 | TRBV10-3 | many | TRBD1 | TGTGCCATCAGTGTGGGACAGGCAGATAGCAATCAGCCCCAGCATTTT | CAISVGQADSNQPQHF
TRBJ2-7 | TRBV5-1 | many | TRBD2 | TGCGCCAGCAGCTTCACTAGCGGGGGACCAAGCTCCTACGAGCAGTACTTC | CASSFTSGGPSSYEQYF
TRBJ1-2 | TRBV5-1 | many | . | TGCGCCAGCAGCACCGAGGACATCCCTAACTATGGCTACACCTTC | CASSTEDIPNYGYTF
TRBJ2-3 | TRBV30 | many | TRBD1 | TGTGCCTGGAGCCGAGACAGGGATTGGGGAGATACGCAGTATTTT | CAWSRDRDWGDTQYF
TRBJ2-1 | TRBV7-9 | few | . | TGTGCCAGCAATTATCTCAGGAGCTCCTACAATGAGCAGTTCTTC | CASNYLRSSYNEQFF
TRBJ2-5 | TRBV7-9 | many | TRBD2 | TGTGCCAGCAGCTTACTAGCGGGCAACCAAGAGACCCAGTACTTC | CASSLLAGNQETQYF
TRBJ2-5 | TRBV30 | many | . | TGTGCCTGGAGAATGCTGGGGTACCAAGAGACCCAGTACTTC | CAWRMLGYQETQYF
TRBJ2-2 | TRBV28 | . | TRBD1 | TGTGCCAGCATTAGACAGGGTGACGGGGAGCTGTTTTTT | CASIRQGDGELFF
TRBJ2-7 | TRBV12-3/TRBV12-4 | few | . | TGTGCCAGCAGTTCGGACAGCTCCTACGAGCAGTACTTC | CASSSDSSYEQYF
TRBJ1-5 | TRBV7-2 | many | . | TGTGCCAGCAGCTTACTTTTCGCAGGTCAGCCCCAGCATTTT | CASSLLFAGQPQHF
TRBJ1-4 | TRBV10-3 | few | . | TGTGCCATCAGTGATAGCTTGATGCAGGAAAAACTGTTTTTT | CAISDSLMQEKLFF
TRBJ1-2 | TRBV29-1 | many | . | TGCAGCGTTGAAGACACAGAAAATAACTATGGCTACACCTTC | CSVEDTENNYGYTF
TRBJ2-1 | TRBV6-1 | many | . | TGTGCCAGCAGTGAAGAGGCGGAGGGATCGGGTGAGCAGTTCTTC | CASSEEAEGSGEQFF
TRBJ2-1 | TRBV5-1 | few | . | TGCGCCAGCAGCCCGGGACAGGGAGGAGCGGGAGACAATGAGCAGTTCTTC | CASSPGQGGAGDNEQFF
TRBJ2-7 | TRBV25-1 | many | . | TGTGCCAGCGGGGTAAGGAGGGAGCGGGTGACCTACGAGCAGTACTTC | CASGVRRERVTYEQYF
TRBJ2-3 | TRBV4-1 | many | TRBD1 | TGCGCCAGCAGCCACCCCGGGACAGGGGGCCAAAGTAGCACAGATACGCAGTATTTT | CASSHPGTGGQSSTDTQYF
TRBJ1-2 | TRBV20-1 | many | . | TGCAGTGCTAGGGAGAGACAGGATCTCTATGGCTACACCTTC | CSARERQDLYGYTF
TRBJ2-7 | TRBV7-2 | few | TRBD2 | TGTGCCAGCAGCTGGGGACTAGCCGAGCAGTACTTC | CASSWGLAEQYF
TRBJ2-7 | TRBV5-1 | . | . | TGCGCCAGCAGCTTGGTCGTAGGATCCTACGAGCAGTACTTC | CASSLVVGSYEQYF
TRBJ2-1 | TRBV14 | many | TRBD2 | TGTGCCAGCAGCCATCGTCCGGGACTAGCGGGAGATGAGCAGTTCTTC | CASSHRPGLAGDEQFF
TRBJ2-3 | TRBV7-8 | few | TRBD2 | TGTGCCAGCAGCACAAGAGCCGGGACTAGCGGCCCTCAAACGCAGTATTTT | CASSTRAGTSGPQTQYF
TRBJ2-7 | TRBV11-2 | many | . | TGTGCCAGCAGCTTATATCAGGGGGGGGTGCGCGAGCAGTACTTC | CASSLYQGGVREQYF
TRBJ2-6 | TRBV28 | many | . | TGTGCCAGCAGCGTGCCTGGGCAGTTCCTCTCTGGGGCCAACGTCCTGACTTTC | CASSVPGQFLSGANVLTF
TRBJ2-1 | TRBV7-8 | many | . | TGTGCCAGCAGCTTATACGGGTTTATTAATGAGCAGTTCTTC | CASSLYGFINEQFF
TRBJ2-1 | TRBV9 | few | TRBD2 | TGTGCCAGCAGCCCAAGAGGGACTAGCGGGAAAGGTCCTTCCTCCTACAATGAGCAGTTCTTC | CASSPRGTSGKGPSSYNEQFF